Listed below are T cell receptor beta chains from one sample, sequenced in a study of blood T cell repertoires in COVID-19. Method: immunoSEQ multiplex PCR; TCRdb's copy keeps in-frame clones and lacks some. The data show approximately 670,000 clones, about nine tenths seen once. Specimen: peripheral blood. The source of these receptors is a woman aged 18-30 years with acute or convalescent COVID-19. Both conserved end residues are part of each CDR3. A D gene is named only where the DNA matches it firmly. Expanded clones get a size class; other rows say once, few or many, or leave the size out.

TRBV28	TRBJ1-2	TRBD1	.	14	CASSFDREVYGYTF	TGTGCCAGCAGCTTTGACAGGGAAGTATATGGCTACACCTTC
TRBV3-1/TRBV3-2	TRBJ2-4	.	.	14	CASSKGAVGDIQYF	TGTGCCAGCAGCAAAGGGGCTGTAGGGGACATTCAGTACTTC
TRBV6-5	TRBJ2-2	.	.	13	CASIPGDTGELFF	TGTGCCAGCATTCCCGGGGACACCGGGGAGCTGTTTTTT
TRBV5-1	TRBJ1-5	.	once	14	CASSLGGSNQPQHF	TGCGCCAGCAGCTTGGGCGGCAGCAATCAGCCCCAGCATTTT
TRBV24-1	TRBJ1-2	TRBD1	.	15	CATSDSGTGDYGYTF	TGTGCCACCAGTGATTCAGGGACAGGGGACTATGGCTACACCTTC
TRBV30	TRBJ1-3	.	.	15	CAWSQGRGFGNTIYF	TGTGCCTGGAGCCAAGGACGGGGGTTTGGAAACACCATATATTTT
TRBV10-1	TRBJ2-7	TRBD1	.	14	CASTFKGARCEQYF	TGCGCCAGCACTTTCAAGGGGGCGCGTTGCGAGCAGTACTTC
TRBV5-8	TRBJ1-5	.	.	15	CASRSRGSGNQPQHF	TGTGCCAGCAGATCCCGGGGTTCGGGCAATCAGCCCCAGCATTTT
TRBV29-1	TRBJ2-3	.	.	14	CSVAGHPRTDTQYF	TGCAGCGTTGCGGGACATCCTCGCACAGATACGCAGTATTTT
TRBV5-5	TRBJ1-2	TRBD1	.	16	CASSLGDRETNYGYTF	TGTGCCAGCAGCTTGGGGGACAGGGAGACTAACTATGGCTACACCTTC
TRBV27	TRBJ2-3	TRBD1	.	16	CASSYVPGQGTDTQYF	TGTGCCAGCAGTTACGTTCCCGGACAGGGGACAGATACGCAGTATTTT
TRBV27	TRBJ1-1	.	.	14	CASSLMGTGTEAFF	TGTGCCAGCAGCCTCATGGGCACGGGAACTGAAGCTTTCTTT
TRBV3-1/TRBV3-2	TRBJ2-7	.	.	12	CASSQAPGEQYF	TGTGCCAGCAGCCAAGCGCCCGGCGAGCAGTACTTC
TRBV4-1	TRBJ2-3	TRBD2	once	15	CASSQQSGGSDTQYF	TGCGCCAGCAGCCAACAGAGCGGGGGTTCAGATACGCAGTATTTT
TRBV4-1	TRBJ2-5	.	.	15	CASSQDASREETQYF	TGCGCCAGCAGCCAAGACGCTAGCAGAGAAGAGACCCAGTACTTC
TRBV9	TRBJ2-2	.	.	16	CASSGDRRTNTGELFF	TGTGCCAGCAGCGGTGACAGGCGGACTAACACCGGGGAGCTGTTTTTT
TRBV19	TRBJ1-1	.	once	13	CASSIAGTTEAFF	TGTGCCAGTAGTATAGCCGGGACAACTGAAGCTTTCTTT
TRBV15	TRBJ2-2	TRBD2	.	16	CATSRDREANTGELFF	TGTGCCACCAGCAGAGATCGGGAGGCGAACACCGGGGAGCTGTTTTTT
TRBV7-2	TRBJ2-1	.	.	13	CASSSDSYNEQFF	TGTGCCAGCAGCTCGGACAGCTACAATGAGCAGTTCTTC
TRBV6-5	TRBJ2-7	.	.	12	CASSYPGLEQYF	TGTGCCAGCAGTTACCCCGGACTCGAGCAGTACTTC
TRBV29-1	TRBJ2-7	TRBD1	.	12	CSVPGQSYEQYF	TGCAGCGTCCCGGGACAGTCCTACGAGCAGTACTTC
TRBV7-2	TRBJ1-5	.	.	16	CASSFPLDSSNQPQHF	TGTGCCAGCAGCTTTCCTCTAGACAGTAGCAATCAGCCCCAGCATTTT
TRBV6-5	TRBJ1-5	.	.	13	CASKLTSNQPQHF	TGTGCCAGCAAACTTACTAGCAATCAGCCCCAGCATTTT
TRBV6-5	TRBJ2-1	TRBD1	.	15	CASSFGQGKFNEQFF	TGTGCCAGCAGTTTCGGACAGGGGAAGTTCAATGAGCAGTTCTTC
TRBV3-1/TRBV3-2	TRBJ2-3	TRBD2	.	17	CASSQGTSGASTDTQYF	TGTGCCAGCAGCCAAGGGACTAGCGGGGCATCCACAGATACGCAGTATTTT
TRBV6-2/TRBV6-3	TRBJ1-4	.	.	12	CASSYQNEKLFF	TGTGCCAGCAGTTACCAGAATGAAAAACTGTTTTTT
TRBV13	TRBJ2-5	.	.	11	CASSREETQYF	TGTGCCAGCAGCCGCGAGGAGACCCAGTACTTC
TRBV2	TRBJ2-7	TRBD2	.	15	CASRDLAGPAYEQYF	TGTGCCAGCAGGGACCTAGCGGGGCCGGCCTACGAGCAGTACTTC
TRBV27	TRBJ1-6	TRBD1	once	14	CASSFGQGNSPLHF	TGTGCCAGCAGTTTCGGACAGGGAAATTCACCCCTCCACTTT
TRBV25-1	TRBJ1-5	.	.	14	CASSEIGDSQPQHF	TGTGCCAGCAGTGAAATAGGGGATAGTCAGCCCCAGCATTTT
TRBV7-9	TRBJ2-7	.	.	12	CASRMASYEQYF	TGTGCCAGCAGGATGGCATCCTACGAGCAGTACTTC
TRBV6-5	TRBJ1-6	TRBD1	.	16	CASSYSGTAYNSPLHF	TGTGCCAGCAGTTACTCCGGGACAGCGTATAATTCACCCCTCCACTTT
TRBV5-1	TRBJ1-2	.	.	14	CASSPRQDVYGYTF	TGCGCCAGCAGCCCAAGACAGGATGTCTATGGCTACACCTTC
TRBV19	TRBJ1-5	TRBD1	once	16	CASSKQGNLGNQPQHF	TGTGCCAGTAGTAAACAGGGGAATTTGGGCAATCAGCCCCAGCATTTT
TRBV7-9	TRBJ1-2	.	.	13	CASSLGLNYGYTF	TGTGCCAGCAGCTTAGGGCTGAACTATGGCTACACCTTC
TRBV9	TRBJ1-2	.	once	14	CASSAPGLSYGYTF	TGTGCCAGCAGCGCGCCGGGACTTAGCTATGGCTACACCTTC
TRBV10-3	TRBJ2-7	TRBD2	.	12	CATVGEGYEQYF	TGTGCCACTGTAGGGGAGGGCTACGAGCAGTACTTC
TRBV5-5	TRBJ1-1	TRBD1	.	17	CASSPSEGQGGQTEAFF	TGTGCCAGCAGCCCCTCAGAGGGACAGGGGGGTCAAACTGAAGCTTTCTTT
TRBV5-1	TRBJ1-3	.	.	15	CASSLAEATGNTIYF	TGCGCCAGCAGCTTGGCAGAGGCGACCGGAAACACCATATATTTT
TRBV6-1	TRBJ1-5	TRBD1	.	15	CASSEGTGLGQPQHF	TGTGCCAGCAGTGAAGGGACAGGGTTGGGTCAGCCCCAGCATTTT
TRBV9	TRBJ2-7	TRBD2	.	14	CASSPSGGPYEQYF	TGTGCCAGCAGTCCCAGCGGGGGCCCCTACGAGCAGTACTTC
TRBV3-1/TRBV3-2	TRBJ1-2	.	.	15	CASSQDGRGAFGYTF	TGTGCCAGCAGCCAAGATGGGAGGGGCGCTTTTGGCTACACCTTC
TRBV7-2	TRBJ1-2	TRBD1	.	14	CASTLDRGGYGYTF	TGTGCCAGCACCCTGGACAGGGGAGGCTATGGCTACACCTTC
TRBV11-2	TRBJ2-5	.	.	15	CASSPLRASRVAQYF	TGTGCCAGCAGCCCCCTGCGGGCCTCCCGGGTGGCCCAGTACTTC
TRBV4-3	TRBJ2-7	.	.	13	CASSQGSGYEQYF	TGCGCCAGCAGCCAAGGTTCGGGGTACGAGCAGTACTTC
TRBV19	TRBJ2-1	.	.	14	CASSTRAVGNEQFF	TGTGCCAGTAGTACGAGGGCTGTCGGCAATGAGCAGTTCTTC
TRBV13	TRBJ1-6	TRBD1	.	17	CASSLSPGQGKNSPLHF	TGTGCCAGCAGCTTATCTCCGGGACAGGGAAAAAATTCACCCCTCCACTTT
TRBV1	TRBJ1-6	.	.	17	CTSSHPQGGSYNSPLHF	TGCACCAGCAGCCACCCTCAGGGGGGCTCCTATAATTCACCCCTCCACTTT
TRBV18	TRBJ1-2	.	.	14	CASSLLGTFYGYTF	TGTGCCAGCTCACTCCTCGGGACTTTCTATGGCTACACCTTC
TRBV10-3	TRBJ2-1	TRBD2	.	14	CAISSGGAYNEQFF	TGTGCCATCAGTAGCGGGGGGGCTTACAATGAGCAGTTCTTC